Presented here are 13 T cell receptor beta chains from one specimen sequenced in a study of blood T cell repertoires in COVID-19. Clones were sequenced by immunoSEQ multiplex PCR, and TCRdb holds only the in-frame ones, with some missing. The profile shows under 350,000 clones, around 88% of them singletons. The specimen was peripheral blood. The receptors shown here come from a man aged 40-50 years with acute or convalescent COVID-19.

This clone was seen a handful of times. The chain links TRBV27 to TRBJ2-1, with 11 bases lining up with TRBD1. The CDR3 consists of 16 residues. With 5 bases clipped from V and 7 bases from J, the junction kept 10 bases outside the gene matches. The germline gives CDR1 MNHEY, CDR2 SMNVEV (reference sequence). CDR3 in amino acids: CASSKSGQGGWNEQFF. CDR3 sequence (DNA): TGTGCCAGCAGTAAATCGGGACAGGGGGGCTGGAATGAGCAGTTCTTC.

The sample holds one count of this clone. The V and J genes are TRBV30 and TRBJ1-2, with D perhaps TRBD1 (5 bases). Germline V gene sequence: CDR1 GTSNPN, CDR2 SVGIG (reference sequence). Trimming left V 0 bases short and J 4 bases short, with 9 bases between. The length of the CDR3 is 13 residues. In nucleotides, the CDR3 is TGTGCCTGGAGTGTAGGGGTTGGCTATGGCTACACCTTC. Translation: CAWSVGVGYGYTF.

The chain links TRBV6-5 to TRBJ2-2; a possible D gene is TRBD1 (6 bases). V lost 0 bases to trimming and J lost 4 bases, with 9 bases between them. This CDR3 is built from 15 residues. Germline CDR1 is MNHEY and CDR2 is SVGAGI. CDR3 sequence reads: CASSYSGTLTGELFF. CDR3 sequence (DNA): TGTGCCAGCAGTTACTCCGGGACACTCACCGGGGAGCTGTTTTTT.

This clone was counted once. V is TRBV12-3 or TRBV12-4 and J is TRBJ2-7; D is unresolved. V was shortened by 3 bases and J by 5 bases, with 8 bases between the two germline ends. This CDR3 is 12 amino acids long. In nucleotides, the CDR3 is TGTGCCAGCAGTTTTTTTGGCAACGAGCAGTACTTC. Encoded protein: CASSFFGNEQYF.

This sequence joins TRBV2 and TRBJ2-3; 8 nucleotides line up with TRBD1. The CDR3 contains 15 residues. Germline trimming cut 6 bases from V and 2 bases from J; bases unmatched to any gene: 7. Germline V gene sequence: CDR1 SNHLY, CDR2 FYNNEI. CDR3 protein: CASRVGQEYTDTQYF. The CDR3 DNA is TGTGCCAGCAGAGTGGGACAGGAATACACAGATACGCAGTATTTT. The full variable domain, completed using reference TRBV2 and TRBJ2-3, is EPEVTQTPSHQVTQMGQEVILRCVPISNHLYFYWYRQILGQKVEFLVSFYNNEISEKSEIFDDQFSVERPDGSNFTLKIRSTKLEDSAMYFCASRVGQEYTDTQYFGPGTRLTVL.

The CDR3 sequence is CASSFTGGSTGNTIYF. For the CDR3, the DNA is TGTGCCAGCAGTTTTACAGGGGGGAGTACTGGAAACACCATATATTTT. The chain couples TRBV27 to TRBJ1-3; the match to TRBD1 covers 8 bases. CDR3 length: 16 amino acids. J lost 2 bases, V lost 3 bases, and 6 bases had no gene match. CDR1 and CDR2 from the germline V gene are MNHEY and SMNVEV (reference sequence).

In regard to this clone: This sample also contains other DNA sequences that code for the same CDR3. The chain joins TRBV19 to TRBJ1-1; TRBD1 aligns across 7 bases. Germline V gene data show CDR1 as LNHDA and CDR2 as SQIVND (reference sequence). The length of the CDR3 is 14 residues. V trimming: 3 bases; J trimming: 3 bases; junction bases outside the gene matches: 4. The CDR3 reads CASSIRGTDTEAFF. CDR3 in DNA: TGTGCCAGTAGTATCAGGGGGACGGACACTGAAGCTTTCTTT.

This clone was detected only a few times. The chain is built from TRBV11-2 and TRBJ1-1; 7 bases are shared with TRBD1. The V gene end was trimmed by 2 bases and the J gene end by 4 bases; junction bases not matched to a gene: 7. Germline CDR1 reads SGHAT; CDR2 reads FQNNGV. The CDR3 is 15 residues long. The CDR3 protein is CASSLTGVKGTEAFF. CDR3 nucleotides: TGTGCCAGCAGCTTAACAGGGGTAAAAGGCACTGAAGCTTTCTTT.

The chain links TRBV11-2 to TRBJ1-2, with D uncertain. V lost 4 bases and J 7 bases, leaving 13 bases between the germline ends. The CDR3 is 13 amino acids. Germline V CDR1 and CDR2: SGHAT, FQNNGV. CDR3 nucleotides: TGTGCCAGCAGCTCCCCCCGGGTGTTTGGCTACACCTTC. It encodes CASSSPRVFGYTF. Variable domain in full (rest from reference TRBV11-2 and TRBJ1-2): EAGVAQSPRYKIIEKRQSVAFWCNPISGHATLYWYQQILGQGPKLLIQFQNNGVVDDSQLPKDRFSAERLKGVDSTLKIQPAKLEDSAVYLCASSSPRVFGYTFGSGTRLTVV.

The gene calls are TRBV14 and TRBJ1-2; D perhaps matches TRBD1 (6 bases). This CDR3 is 12 amino acids long. Germline lookup yields CDR1 SGHDN and CDR2 FVKESK. Trimming stripped 4 bases from V and 14 bases from J, with 17 bases between. The CDR3 DNA is TGTGCCAGCAGCCTCTTCGGGGGGGCCGGGACCTTC. Residues: CASSLFGGAGTF.

This chain joins TRBV6-1 and TRBJ2-7, with D hard to call. Trimming stripped 1 base from V and 3 bases from J, with 16 bases between. Germline loops: CDR1 MNHNS, CDR2 SASEGT. This CDR3 contains 16 residues. For the CDR3, the DNA is TGTGCCAGCAGTGAAGATACTGACAACCGCCTCTACGAGCAGTACTTC. Protein product: CASSEDTDNRLYEQYF.

The V call is TRBV7-3, the J call TRBJ1-1; 9 bases are shared with TRBD1. The CDR3 is made up of 14 amino acids. Looked up from germline, CDR1 is SGHTA and CDR2 is FQGTGA. J lost 4 bases, V lost 3 bases, and 3 bases had no gene match. CDR3 nucleotides: TGTGCCAGCAGCTTCCGGACAGGGGCCACTGAAGCTTTCTTT. The encoded protein is CASSFRTGATEAFF.

This clone appeared a single time. This chain uses TRBV4-2 with TRBJ1-1; 9 positions match TRBD1. J lost 0 bases, V lost 8 bases, and 10 bases had no gene match. Germline loops: CDR1 LGHNA, CDR2 YNFKEQ. This CDR3 spans 16 amino acids. The CDR3 loop reads CASHQGQGVMNTEAFF. DNA of the CDR3: TGTGCCAGCCACCAGGGACAGGGCGTCATGAACACTGAAGCTTTCTTT.